One sample yielded the 5 T cell receptor beta chains listed below, sequenced in a study of blood T cell repertoires in COVID-19. Clones were sequenced by immunoSEQ multiplex PCR, and TCRdb holds only the in-frame ones, with some missing. This table holds some 240,000 clones, 81% found once. The source material was peripheral blood. The origin of the receptors is an elderly woman with COVID-19, enrolled during active disease.

The chain joins TRBV5-4 to TRBJ2-5, with D possibly TRBD2 on 6 matching bases. This CDR3 has 14 residues. The V end lost 0 bases, the J end lost 5 bases, and 11 bases lay between the germline ends. The germline CDR1 and CDR2 sequences are SGHNT and YYREEE (reference sequence). In DNA form, the CDR3 reads TGTGCCAGCAGCTTGGGGCTAGCGTATGAGACCCAGTACTTC. Translated: CASSLGLAYETQYF. The full variable domain, its missing parts supplied by reference TRBV5-4 and TRBJ2-5, is ETGVTQSPTHLIKTRGQQVTLRCSSQSGHNTVSWYQQALGQGPQFIFQYYREEENGRGNFPPRFSGLQFPNYSSELNVNALELDDSALYLCASSLGLAYETQYFGPGTRLLVL.

CDR3 coding DNA: TGTGCCAGCAGCTTGGGGGGAAGCAGCAATCAGCCCCAGCATTTT. Amino acids: CASSLGGSSNQPQHF. V usage is TRBV7-6 and J usage is TRBJ1-5; maybe TRBD1 (5 bases). This CDR3 has 15 amino acids. V was clipped by 3 bases and J by 1 base, with 10 bases between them. In germline, CDR1 is SGHVS, CDR2 FNYEAQ.

V gene TRBV5-5 combines with J gene TRBJ2-7; D is possibly TRBD1 (5 bases). The V end lost 0 bases, the J end lost 3 bases, and 10 bases lay between the germline ends. Germline V gene data show CDR1 as SGHKS and CDR2 as YYEKEE (reference sequence). There are 14 residues in the CDR3. CDR3 amino acids: CASSLERGYYEQYF. Here the CDR3 DNA reads TGTGCCAGCAGCTTGGAAAGGGGTTACTACGAGCAGTACTTC.

The chain is built from TRBV28 and TRBJ1-6; 7 bases match TRBD1. The CDR3 is 15 amino acids. Germline CDR1 is MDHEN and CDR2 is SYDVKM. The V gene end was trimmed by 4 bases and the J gene end by 6 bases; junction bases not matched to a gene: 6. The CDR3 coding sequence is TGTGCCAGCAGTTGGACAGGAGTCATTAATTCACCCCTCCACTTT. Translation: CASSWTGVINSPLHF.

This sequence joins TRBV4-1 and TRBJ2-1; 10 positions match TRBD1. The J segment lost 2 bases and the V segment lost 6 bases, leaving 1 base of the junction unmatched. Germline V lookup: CDR1 MGHRA, CDR2 YSYEKL. This CDR3 comprises 14 residues. CDR3 residues: CASRGQGAYNEQFF. The CDR3 coding sequence is TGCGCCAGCAGAGGACAGGGGGCCTACAATGAGCAGTTCTTC.